These 10 T cell receptor beta chains originate from one sample sequenced in a study of blood T cell repertoires in COVID-19. Only in-frame clones appear in the TCRdb table, and some are missing; sequencing was by immunoSEQ multiplex PCR. The table lists 90,000 to 120,000 clones, roughly nine tenths of them singletons. The sequenced material came from peripheral blood. The receptors were gathered from an elderly woman with acute or convalescent COVID-19.

The chain couples TRBV7-2 to TRBJ2-1; D is undetermined. This CDR3 region has 13 residues. V shed 0 bases and J shed 4 bases, with 4 bases lying between them. Germline-derived CDR1 and CDR2 are SGHTA and FQGNSA. As DNA, the CDR3 is TGTGCCAGCAGCTTAGCGTATTACAATGAGCAGTTCTTC. This encodes CASSLAYYNEQFF.

J is TRBJ1-5 and V is TRBV6-5; D not certain. CDR1 and CDR2 (germline): MNHEY, SVGAGI. The CDR3 extends over 13 amino acids. V gave up 8 bases and J gave up 0 bases, with 8 bases separating them. This CDR3 reads CASQDYSNQPQHF. The CDR3 bases are TGTGCCAGCCAGGACTATAGCAATCAGCCCCAGCATTTT.

This sequence joins TRBV2 and TRBJ2-5, with 9 positions matching TRBD1. This CDR3 spans 16 amino acids. V was pared by 6 bases and J by 5 bases, with 13 bases of the junction left unmatched. The germline V gene encodes CDR1 SNHLY and CDR2 FYNNEI. The chain's CDR3 is CASSDYQDRGMETQYF. The CDR3 region has the DNA TGTGCCAGCAGCGATTATCAAGACAGGGGGATGGAGACCCAGTACTTC.

The V and J genes are TRBV24-1 and TRBJ2-2; D may be TRBD2 (5 bases). Germline loops: CDR1 KGHDR, CDR2 SFDVKD. V was cut by 8 bases and J by 5 bases, with 14 bases left in between. The CDR3 sequence is 14 residues long. The CDR3 sequence: CATKDGGSTGELFF. Written as DNA, the CDR3 is TGTGCCACCAAAGACGGAGGAAGTACCGGGGAGCTGTTTTTT.

The V and J genes are TRBV5-1 and TRBJ1-4; TRBD1 matches at 7 bases. J lost 5 bases, V lost 2 bases, and 6 bases had no gene match. Germline lookup yields CDR1 SGHRS and CDR2 YFSETQ. This CDR3 is 15 amino acids long. CDR3 nucleotide sequence: TGCGCCAGCAGCTTTGGGGACAGCATAAATGAAAAACTGTTTTTT. The encoded protein is CASSFGDSINEKLFF.

V gene TRBV6-6 combines with J gene TRBJ1-3; possible D gene TRBD1, 6 bases. In germline, CDR1 is MNHNY, CDR2 SVGAGI (reference sequence). The CDR3 totals 16 residues. The V end was cut by 0 bases, the J end by 11 bases, with 20 bases between. This CDR3 reads CASSYSAGAPGSAIYF. CDR3 nucleotides: TGTGCCAGCAGTTACTCGGCGGGGGCGCCGGGATCCGCCATATATTTT.

This clone was seen a single time. The chain employs TRBV6-2 or TRBV6-3 and TRBJ1-1; D is ambiguous. CDR1 and CDR2 from the germline V gene are MNHEY and SVGEGT. V shed 2 bases and J shed 7 bases, with 8 bases lying between them. The CDR3 loop spans 12 amino acids. CDR3: CASSYPRVEAFF. The DNA of the CDR3 is TGTGCCAGCAGTTACCCTAGAGTTGAAGCTTTCTTT.

This clone was counted a single time. The chain carries TRBV6-6 and TRBJ2-7; a possible D gene is TRBD2 (6 bases). The V and J ends lost 6 bases and 3 bases respectively, with 12 bases between them. The CDR3 loop spans 13 amino acids. Germline V gene sequence: CDR1 MNHNY, CDR2 SVGAGI (reference sequence). The CDR3 sequence is CASRTGLHYEQYF. The CDR3, as DNA: TGTGCCAGCAGAACGGGACTCCACTACGAGCAGTACTTC.

The rearrangement joins TRBV7-3 to TRBJ2-2; TRBD2 might be the D (6 bases). V lost 0 bases to trimming and J lost 7 bases, with 9 bases between them. Germline V gene sequence: CDR1 SGHTA, CDR2 FQGTGA. The CDR3 spans 14 residues. The CDR3 DNA follows: TGTGCCAGCAGCTTAACGTCAGCGGGCGGGGAGCTGTTTTTT. Amino acid sequence: CASSLTSAGGELFF.

This sequence joins TRBV29-1 and TRBJ2-3; 13 positions match TRBD2. V shed 6 bases, J shed 9 bases, and the junction held 9 bases outside the gene matches. The V gene's germline CDR1 is SQVTM and CDR2 ANQGSEA. The CDR3 extends over 14 amino acids. CDR3: CSVQGTSGEKTQYF. The CDR3 DNA reads TGCAGCGTCCAAGGGACTAGCGGGGAGAAGACGCAGTATTTT.